The 13 T cell receptor beta chains given below trace back to one sample, sequenced in a study of a mutant IDH1 vaccine in newly diagnosed glioma. Clones were sequenced by immunoSEQ multiplex PCR, and TCRdb holds only the in-frame ones, with some missing. The table lists 24,000 or so clones, roughly 93% of them singletons. Time point indicated: baseline, week 1 (first vaccination visit). Sample treatment: pre-vaccination baseline after standard-of-care therapy. The sequenced sample was PBMCs, obtained from a glioma patient treated with radiotherapy, temozolomide or both. The receptors stem from a man between 40 and 49 years old with glioma.

V usage is TRBV13 and J usage is TRBJ1-4, with D hard to call. Germline CDR1 PRHDT, CDR2 FYEKMQ (reference sequence). The CDR3 spans 14 residues. Between the trimmed V and J ends, which lost 10 bases and 0 bases, there was a span of 12 bases. The CDR3 region has the DNA TGTGCCACATCCAGCCGGTCAACTAATGAAAAACTGTTTTTT. Amino acids: CATSSRSTNEKLFF.

The CDR3: CASSERGSSSGANVLTF. CDR3 bases: TGTGCCAGCAGCGAGCGGGGGAGCAGCTCTGGGGCCAACGTCCTGACTTTC. This chain joins TRBV4-2 and TRBJ2-6; 8 bases are shared with TRBD2. Per the germline V gene, CDR1 is LGHNA and CDR2 is YNFKEQ. CDR3 size: 17 residues. V dropped 5 bases and J dropped 0; count of bases not matched to a gene: 6.

The J gene is TRBJ1-2, the V gene TRBV4-3; D is unresolved. Germline CDR1 and CDR2: LGHNA and YSLEER. The CDR3 runs to 14 residues. Trimming stripped 0 bases from V and 0 bases from J, with 5 bases between. CDR3 region: CASSQENSNYGYTF. The DNA of the CDR3 is TGCGCCAGCAGCCAAGAAAACTCTAACTATGGCTACACCTTC.

The rearrangement uses TRBV9 and TRBJ2-5; D remains ambiguous. CDR1 and CDR2 (germline): SGDLS, YYNGEE. The CDR3 has 13 amino acids. V lost 0 bases to trimming and J lost 2 bases, with 5 bases between them. The CDR3 is CASSVGGQETQYF. In DNA form, the CDR3 reads TGTGCCAGCAGCGTAGGGGGTCAAGAGACCCAGTACTTC.

V is TRBV7-2 and J is TRBJ2-1; 8 positions match TRBD1. V dropped 1 base and J dropped 3; count of bases not matched to a gene: 5. This CDR3 is built from 16 residues. The germline V gene encodes CDR1 SGHTA and CDR2 FQGNSA. CDR3 amino acids: CASSLEGTGFYNEQFF. The CDR3 nucleotides read TGTGCCAGCAGCTTAGAAGGGACAGGATTCTACAATGAGCAGTTCTTC.

This chain connects TRBV5-4 to TRBJ2-2; 9 nucleotides line up with TRBD2. Germline V CDR1 and CDR2: SGHNT, YYREEE (reference sequence). The CDR3 sequence is 15 residues long. Trimming at V came to 2 bases and at J to 5 bases, leaving 4 bases not matched to a gene. Here the CDR3 DNA reads TGTGCCAGCAGCTTAATGGCGGGGGGGACCGGGGAGCTGTTTTTT. Protein sequence: CASSLMAGGTGELFF.

The chain is built from TRBV7-6 and TRBJ1-1; D gene uncertain. Deletions cut 5 bases from V and 1 base from J, with 11 bases between. The CDR3 is 14 amino acids. Germline loops: CDR1 SGHVS, CDR2 FNYEAQ. As DNA, the CDR3 is TGTGCCAGCAGCCCCGGGCCGGGGAACACTGAAGCTTTCTTT. Its translation: CASSPGPGNTEAFF.

The chain employs TRBV4-3 and TRBJ2-7; 14 nucleotides agree with TRBD2. Per the germline V gene, CDR1 is LGHNA and CDR2 is YSLEER. This CDR3 has 15 amino acids. Trimming took 4 bases from V and 6 from J; bases not matched to a gene: 5. The CDR3: CASSRGLAGAGEQYF. The CDR3 nucleotides read TGCGCCAGCAGCCGGGGACTAGCGGGGGCGGGCGAGCAGTACTTC.

The CDR3 sequence is CASSPRRTVLIQQYF. In DNA form, the CDR3 reads TGCGCCAGCAGCCCGCGACGAACAGTCCTGATTCAGCAGTACTTC. The V and J genes are TRBV4-3 and TRBJ2-7; the D is unclear. The CDR3 loop spans 15 amino acids. Germline V CDR1 and CDR2: LGHNA, YSLEER. V was trimmed by 4 bases and J by 8 bases, leaving 21 bases between them.

V gene TRBV6-1 combines with J gene TRBJ2-2; D call uncertain. This CDR3 comprises 15 residues. Germline V lookup: CDR1 MNHNS, CDR2 SASEGT. Trimming took off 8 bases at V and 1 base at J, with 14 bases between the two ends. CDR3 sequence: CASLTARRNTGELFF. The CDR3 DNA reads TGTGCCAGCCTCACTGCCCGGCGGAACACCGGGGAGCTGTTTTTT.

The rearrangement uses TRBV5-6 and TRBJ2-7; the match to TRBD2 covers 12 bases. Germline values: CDR1 SGHDT, CDR2 YYEEEE. J was trimmed by 2 bases and V by 3 bases; bases with no gene match: 3. The CDR3 is made up of 15 amino acids. The CDR3 loop is CASSSLAGGPYEQYF. The CDR3 DNA reads as TGTGCCAGCAGCTCGCTAGCGGGAGGGCCCTACGAGCAGTACTTC.

This clone was counted once. The genes are TRBV7-9 and TRBJ2-2; maybe TRBD2 (5 bases). The CDR3 has 15 residues. Germline V lookup: CDR1 SEHNR, CDR2 FQNEAQ (reference sequence). The V and J ends lost 8 bases and 0 bases respectively, with 13 bases between them. CDR3 loop: CASSAGAANTGELFF. The CDR3 coding sequence is TGTGCCAGCTCGGCGGGCGCCGCGAACACCGGGGAGCTGTTTTTT.

The V call is TRBV4-3, the J call TRBJ1-3, with TRBD1 as a possible D gene (5 bases). The CDR3 runs 16 residues. Per the germline V gene, CDR1 is LGHNA and CDR2 is YSLEER. Trimming pared 4 bases from V and 0 bases from J, leaving 13 bases between. The CDR3 sequence: CASSPRGAGSGNTIYF. CDR3 coding DNA: TGCGCCAGCAGCCCCCGAGGGGCAGGCTCTGGAAACACCATATATTTT.